Listed below are T cell receptor beta chains from one sample, sequenced in a study of T cells in Graves' hyperthyroidism and ophthalmopathy. TCRdb called the multiplex PCR reads again in MiXCR, with one record for every CDR3 protein. The data hold approximately 690,000 distinct CDR3 sequences, with around 20% observed a single time. The sequenced sample was blood. The receptors shown here come from a young man with Graves' ophthalmopathy. The CDR3 runs from the conserved cysteine through the conserved F or W. A D gene is named only where the DNA matches it firmly. A clone size is listed for some rows: how often the clone was seen (once, few, many), or a class if it is expanded.

v_gene: TRBV11-2; d_gene: TRBD2; j_gene: TRBJ2-5; abundance: many; CDR3nt: TGTGCCAGCAACCAGGGACTAGCACAGGAGACCCAGTACTTC; CDR3aa: CASNQGLAQETQYF
v_gene: TRBV4-1; d_gene: NA; j_gene: TRBJ2-3; abundance: few; CDR3nt: TGCGCCAGCAGCCAAGCGAATCTCCTTAGGAGAACAGATACGCAGTATTTT; CDR3aa: CASSQANLLRRTDTQYF
v_gene: TRBV18; d_gene: TRBD1; j_gene: TRBJ2-5; abundance: few; CDR3nt: TGTGCCAGCTCACCAGTCAGGGGGCACGAGACCCAGTACTTC; CDR3aa: CASSPVRGHETQYF
v_gene: TRBV7-9; d_gene: NA; j_gene: TRBJ1-1; abundance: many; CDR3nt: TGTGCCAGCAGCTTCGATCAGGCTTTGAACACTGAAGCTTTCTTT; CDR3aa: CASSFDQALNTEAFF
v_gene: TRBV28; d_gene: TRBD2; j_gene: TRBJ2-7; abundance: many; CDR3nt: TGTGCCAGCAGTCGGGACTACTCCTACGAGCAGTACTTC; CDR3aa: CASSRDYSYEQYF
v_gene: TRBV3-1; d_gene: TRBD2; j_gene: TRBJ2-3; abundance: NA; CDR3nt: TGTGCCAGCAGCGGTCTAGCGGGAGGGTCAGATACGCAGTATTTT; CDR3aa: CASSGLAGGSDTQYF
v_gene: TRBV12-3/TRBV12-4; d_gene: TRBD1; j_gene: TRBJ1-1; abundance: many; CDR3nt: TGTGCCAGCAGCCTCGACGTCGGGACAGCCAACACTGAAGCTTTCTTT; CDR3aa: CASSLDVGTANTEAFF
v_gene: TRBV12-3/TRBV12-4; d_gene: NA; j_gene: TRBJ2-1; abundance: NA; CDR3nt: TGTGCCAGCACTTCACGGGAGTCTGAGCAGTTCTTC; CDR3aa: CASTSRESEQFF
v_gene: TRBV5-1; d_gene: TRBD2; j_gene: TRBJ2-3; abundance: NA; CDR3nt: TGCGCCAGCAGCTTGGACCCCCGACCAGCGGGATCCCTGGACACAGATACGCAGTATTTT; CDR3aa: CASSLDPRPAGSLDTDTQYF
v_gene: TRBV28; d_gene: NA; j_gene: TRBJ1-1; abundance: NA; CDR3nt: TGTGCCAGCAGTTTACAGGGATTGGCGGCCACTGAAGCTTTCTTT; CDR3aa: CASSLQGLAATEAFF
v_gene: TRBV27; d_gene: TRBD1; j_gene: TRBJ1-2; abundance: NA; CDR3nt: TGTGCCAGCAGTTCGATACAGGGGTTAAACTATGGCTACACCTTC; CDR3aa: CASSSIQGLNYGYTF
v_gene: TRBV11-1; d_gene: NA; j_gene: TRBJ2-7; abundance: many; CDR3nt: TGTGCCAGCAGCTTAGAGGGGGAAACGACCTACGAGCAGTACTTC; CDR3aa: CASSLEGETTYEQYF
v_gene: TRBV2; d_gene: TRBD2; j_gene: TRBJ2-3; abundance: NA; CDR3nt: TGTGCCAGCGGGGAGGGTCGCGGGGTTGCGGATACGCAGTATTTT; CDR3aa: CASGEGRGVADTQYF
v_gene: TRBV28; d_gene: NA; j_gene: TRBJ1-5; abundance: many; CDR3nt: TGTGCCACCCGGGCCCCGAATCAGCCCCAGCATTTT; CDR3aa: CATRAPNQPQHF
v_gene: TRBV7-3; d_gene: TRBD2; j_gene: TRBJ2-2; abundance: few; CDR3nt: TGTGCCAGCAGCTTAAGTCCAGCGGGAGTCTCCGGCACCGGGGAGCTGTTTTTT; CDR3aa: CASSLSPAGVSGTGELFF
v_gene: TRBV28; d_gene: NA; j_gene: TRBJ2-5; abundance: many; CDR3nt: TGTGCCAGCAGTTCCTCGGGGCGGCAGGGAGAGACCCAGTACTTC; CDR3aa: CASSSSGRQGETQYF
v_gene: TRBV6-1; d_gene: TRBD2; j_gene: TRBJ2-1; abundance: few; CDR3nt: TGTGCCAGCAAACCGGGACTAGCGAAGAATGAGCAGTTCTTC; CDR3aa: CASKPGLAKNEQFF
v_gene: TRBV29-1; d_gene: NA; j_gene: TRBJ1-2; abundance: NA; CDR3nt: TGCAGCGTTGCTGGTGGTCTGGTGGGCTACACCTTC; CDR3aa: CSVAGGLVGYTF
v_gene: TRBV30; d_gene: NA; j_gene: TRBJ2-1; abundance: NA; CDR3nt: TGTGCCTGGAGTGTACAGTGGGACAATTCCTACAATGAGCAGTTCTTC; CDR3aa: CAWSVQWDNSYNEQFF
v_gene: TRBV20-1; d_gene: NA; j_gene: TRBJ2-7; abundance: many; CDR3nt: TGCAGTGCTAGAGGCGAGATTAGCTCCTACGAGCAGTACTTC; CDR3aa: CSARGEISSYEQYF
v_gene: TRBV27; d_gene: NA; j_gene: TRBJ2-3; abundance: NA; CDR3nt: TGTGCCAGCAGTTTTTTCGGGGGCACAGATACGCAGTATTTT; CDR3aa: CASSFFGGTDTQYF
v_gene: TRBV10-3; d_gene: TRBD1; j_gene: TRBJ1-2; abundance: few; CDR3nt: TGTGCCATCAGTGCCATTTCGAGGGGGCAAGGCTATGGCTACACCTTC; CDR3aa: CAISAISRGQGYGYTF
v_gene: TRBV6-1; d_gene: TRBD1; j_gene: TRBJ2-5; abundance: NA; CDR3nt: TGTGCCAGCAGTGAGGGGGGGACAGGGTTTATGGAGACCCAGTACTTC; CDR3aa: CASSEGGTGFMETQYF
v_gene: TRBV20-1; d_gene: NA; j_gene: TRBJ1-5; abundance: NA; CDR3nt: TGCAGTGCTAGTTCAGGGAGGGGAAGCAATCAGCCCCAGCATTTT; CDR3aa: CSASSGRGSNQPQHF
v_gene: TRBV7-9; d_gene: TRBD1; j_gene: TRBJ2-7; abundance: many; CDR3nt: TGTGCCAGCAGCTTAGCGCCAGGGACAGGGAGATACGAGCAGTACTTC; CDR3aa: CASSLAPGTGRYEQYF
v_gene: TRBV5-4; d_gene: NA; j_gene: TRBJ1-1; abundance: NA; CDR3nt: TGTGCCAGCAGCTTCCCGGCAGGGAAGGGGAACACTGAAGCTTTCTTT; CDR3aa: CASSFPAGKGNTEAFF
v_gene: TRBV6-1; d_gene: NA; j_gene: TRBJ2-1; abundance: few; CDR3nt: TGTGCCAGCAGCGAAGGGACGTCTACATCCGATGAGCAGTTCTTC; CDR3aa: CASSEGTSTSDEQFF
v_gene: TRBV3-1; d_gene: NA; j_gene: TRBJ1-2; abundance: many; CDR3nt: TGTGCCAGCAGCCCGACAGGAAACGGGATGTATGGCTACACCTTC; CDR3aa: CASSPTGNGMYGYTF
v_gene: TRBV7-2; d_gene: NA; j_gene: TRBJ2-7; abundance: many; CDR3nt: TGTGCCAGCAGCTTATCCAGGGGCTACGACGAGCAGTACTTC; CDR3aa: CASSLSRGYDEQYF
v_gene: TRBV28; d_gene: NA; j_gene: TRBJ2-7; abundance: many; CDR3nt: TGTGCCAGCAGTCCCCTGAAGGAGGGCCCTGGGTACGAGCAGTACTTC; CDR3aa: CASSPLKEGPGYEQYF
v_gene: TRBV4-3; d_gene: TRBD2; j_gene: TRBJ2-1; abundance: many; CDR3nt: TGCGCCAGCAGCCCGGGACTAGCGATATACAATGAGCAGTTCTTC; CDR3aa: CASSPGLAIYNEQFF
v_gene: TRBV19; d_gene: NA; j_gene: TRBJ1-2; abundance: few; CDR3nt: TGTGCCAGTAGTATCGGAGGCACCTATGGCTACACCTTC; CDR3aa: CASSIGGTYGYTF
v_gene: TRBV12-3/TRBV12-4; d_gene: TRBD1; j_gene: TRBJ2-3; abundance: many; CDR3nt: TGTGCCAGCAGCCTGACCCGGGACAGGGGCACAGATACGCAGTATTTT; CDR3aa: CASSLTRDRGTDTQYF
v_gene: TRBV2; d_gene: TRBD2; j_gene: TRBJ2-3; abundance: few; CDR3nt: TGTGCCAGCAGTGGACCCGGACTAGCGGGAGATACGCAGTATTTT; CDR3aa: CASSGPGLAGDTQYF
v_gene: TRBV12-3/TRBV12-4; d_gene: NA; j_gene: TRBJ1-5; abundance: few; CDR3nt: TGTGCCAGCAGTTCAGGGGCCAATCAGCCCCAGCATTTT; CDR3aa: CASSSGANQPQHF
v_gene: TRBV6-2/TRBV6-3; d_gene: NA; j_gene: TRBJ2-3; abundance: NA; CDR3nt: TGTGCCAGCAGTTGGAACCGCGCAACAGAAAGCACAGATACGCAGTATTTT; CDR3aa: CASSWNRATESTDTQYF
v_gene: TRBV29-1; d_gene: NA; j_gene: TRBJ2-1; abundance: NA; CDR3nt: TGCAGCGTTTTTTTAGCGTCCTACAATGAGCAGTTCTTC; CDR3aa: CSVFLASYNEQFF
v_gene: TRBV11-2; d_gene: NA; j_gene: TRBJ2-3; abundance: few; CDR3nt: TGTGCCAGCAGCAAATCGACAGATACGCAGTATTTT; CDR3aa: CASSKSTDTQYF
v_gene: TRBV28; d_gene: TRBD2; j_gene: TRBJ2-1; abundance: once; CDR3nt: TGTGCCAGCAGTCCGCCTGGACTAGCGGGAGGGATCGGCGAGCAGTTCTTC; CDR3aa: CASSPPGLAGGIGEQFF
v_gene: TRBV2; d_gene: TRBD2; j_gene: TRBJ2-1; abundance: few; CDR3nt: TGTGCCAGCAGAGCCGGGACTAGCTACAATGAGCAGTTCTTC; CDR3aa: CASRAGTSYNEQFF
v_gene: TRBV29-1; d_gene: TRBD1; j_gene: TRBJ1-4; abundance: few; CDR3nt: TGCAGCGCCCGTCAGGGGGTGAATGAAAAACTGTTTTTT; CDR3aa: CSARQGVNEKLFF
v_gene: TRBV5-1; d_gene: TRBD1; j_gene: TRBJ2-7; abundance: few; CDR3nt: TGCGCCAGCAGCTTACAGGGGGTAGGCTCCTACGAGCAGTACTTC; CDR3aa: CASSLQGVGSYEQYF
v_gene: TRBV19; d_gene: TRBD2; j_gene: TRBJ2-5; abundance: NA; CDR3nt: TGTGCCAGTAGTATGCTGGCCAGCGGGACCCAAGAGACCCAGTACTTC; CDR3aa: CASSMLASGTQETQYF